The 17 T cell receptor beta chains below come from one sample, sequenced in a study of blood T cell repertoires in COVID-19. TCRdb's table, derived via immunoSEQ multiplex PCR, lists solely in-frame clones and lacks some. The table records about 380,000 clones, 85% of them present only once. Sample: peripheral blood. These receptors were collected from a woman between 18 and 29 years old with acute or convalescent COVID-19.

V gene TRBV4-1 combines with J gene TRBJ2-7; the D is unclear. The CDR3 covers 16 residues. The V gene's germline CDR1 is MGHRA and CDR2 YSYEKL. Trimming left V 0 bases short and J 2 bases short, with 14 bases between. CDR3 residues: CASSQEVEEKTYEQYF. The CDR3, as DNA: TGCGCCAGCAGCCAAGAAGTCGAGGAAAAGACCTACGAGCAGTACTTC.

The J gene is TRBJ2-2, the V gene TRBV29-1, with D possibly being TRBD2 (5 bases). The CDR3 runs 12 residues. Trimming stripped 7 bases from V and 8 bases from J, with 14 bases between. Germline V gene lookup returns CDR1 SQVTM and CDR2 ANQGSEA. CDR3 DNA sequence: TGCAGCGCCCCCACCCCGGGGGGGGAGCTGTTTTTT. Amino acid sequence: CSAPTPGGELFF.

This clone was seen a few times. This rearrangement joins TRBV7-9 to TRBJ1-5; 9 nucleotides align to TRBD1. Losses at the gene ends were 4 bases for V and 3 bases for J; bases not matched to a gene: 4. Germline V gene data show CDR1 as SEHNR and CDR2 as FQNEAQ (reference sequence). This CDR3 spans 15 amino acids. The CDR3 spells CASSYGQGTNQPQHF. CDR3 bases: TGTGCCAGCAGCTACGGACAGGGGACCAATCAGCCCCAGCATTTT.

The rearrangement links TRBV7-9 to TRBJ1-3; 10 bases fit TRBD1. The germline gives CDR1 SEHNR, CDR2 FQNEAQ (reference sequence). The junction had 6 bases not matched to a gene; V was cut back by 5 bases and J by 5 bases. The CDR3 consists of 15 residues. The CDR3 spells CASSPGDRGRNTIYF. The DNA of the CDR3 is TGTGCCAGCAGCCCCGGGGACAGGGGAAGAAACACCATATATTTT.

This chain links TRBV2 with TRBJ2-5; 9 nucleotides agree with TRBD2. Germline CDR1 reads SNHLY; CDR2 reads FYNNEI. CDR3 length: 16 residues. V gave up 6 bases and J gave up 1 base; unmatched junction bases: 9. The CDR3 sequence: CASSITSGGIQETQYF. The CDR3 region has the DNA TGTGCCAGCAGCATCACGAGCGGGGGGATCCAAGAGACCCAGTACTTC.

This clone was counted between two and nine times. The chain couples TRBV7-6 to TRBJ1-4, with a possible D match to TRBD1 (5 bases). Per the germline V gene, CDR1 is SGHVS and CDR2 is FNYEAQ. The V and J ends lost 3 bases and 2 bases respectively, with 13 bases between them. This CDR3 comprises 16 residues. CDR3 sequence: CASSLEGGVTNEKLFF. The CDR3 DNA is TGTGCCAGCAGCTTGGAGGGAGGGGTTACTAATGAAAAACTGTTTTTT. The full variable domain, completed using reference TRBV7-6 and TRBJ1-4, is GAGVSQSPRYKVTKRGQDVALRCDPISGHVSLYWYRQALGQGPEFLTYFNYEAQQDKSGLPNDRFSAERPEGSISTLTIQRTEQRDSAMYRCASSLEGGVTNEKLFFGSGTQLSVL.

This clone has a single count. The rearrangement uses TRBV5-6 and TRBJ2-5, with 8 bases that match TRBD1. The CDR3 loop spans 15 amino acids. After removal of 0 bases from V and 5 bases from J, the junction contained 6 bases not matched to a gene. Germline V gene sequence: CDR1 SGHDT, CDR2 YYEEEE. CDR3 in DNA: TGTGCCAGCAGCTTGGCCCAGGGGGCGTCGGAGACCCAGTACTTC. Translation gives CASSLAQGASETQYF. Full variable domain (rest looked up from reference TRBV5-6 and TRBJ2-5): DAGVTQSPTHLIKTRGQQVTLRCSPKSGHDTVSWYQQALGQGPQFIFQYYEEEERQRGNFPDRFSGHQFPNYSSELNVNALLLGDSALYLCASSLAQGASETQYFGPGTRLLVL.

V usage is TRBV28 and J usage is TRBJ1-6, with D unclear. The CDR3 consists of 16 residues. Germline V gene sequence: CDR1 MDHEN, CDR2 SYDVKM. V was pared by 7 bases and J by 4 bases, with 17 bases between. The CDR3 region has the DNA TGTGCCAGCACAACCGGGATCTTCTTTTATAATTCACCCCTCCACTTT. Its translation is CASTTGIFFYNSPLHF.

The chain couples TRBV5-4 to TRBJ1-1; no reliable D call. The V end was cut by 1 base, the J end by 1 base, with 2 bases between. This CDR3 contains 12 residues. Germline V lookup: CDR1 SGHNT, CDR2 YYREEE (reference sequence). CDR3 in DNA: TGTGCCAGCAGCTTGCAGAACACTGAAGCTTTCTTT. Translation: CASSLQNTEAFF. The full variable domain, completed using reference TRBV5-4 and TRBJ1-1, is ETGVTQSPTHLIKTRGQQVTLRCSSQSGHNTVSWYQQALGQGPQFIFQYYREEENGRGNFPPRFSGLQFPNYSSELNVNALELDDSALYLCASSLQNTEAFFGQGTRLTVV.

This clone appeared once. The chain couples TRBV28 to TRBJ2-5; a possible D gene is TRBD2 (5 bases). CDR1 and CDR2 from the germline V gene are MDHEN and SYDVKM. The CDR3 has 11 residues. CDR3 sequence reads: CAASWAGSEYF. The CDR3 DNA follows: TGTGCTGCATCTTGGGCGGGTTCAGAATACTTC. The complete variable domain, with remaining parts taken from reference TRBV28 and TRBJ2-5, reads DVKVTQSSRYLVKRTGEKVFLECVQDMDHENMFWYRQDPGLGLRLIYFSYDVKMKEKGDIPEGYSVSREKKERFSLILESASTNQTSMYLCAASWAGSEYFGPGTRLLVL.

This clone appeared many times. The chain carries TRBV19 and TRBJ2-1; D not resolved. With 1 base removed from V and 2 bases from J, the gap between germline ends came to 3 bases. This CDR3 comprises 13 residues. Germline CDR1 LNHDA, CDR2 SQIVND (reference sequence). The DNA of the CDR3 is TGTGCCAGTAGTATAGCCACCTACAATGAGCAGTTCTTC. It is translated as CASSIATYNEQFF.

This rearrangement joins TRBV18 to TRBJ2-7; D possibly corresponds to TRBD1 (7 bases). Germline values: CDR1 KGHSH, CDR2 LQKENI. Deletions cut 2 bases from V and 5 bases from J, with 16 bases between. The CDR3 spans 15 residues. The CDR3 loop reads CASSPIQGGMNEQYF. In DNA, the CDR3 is TGTGCCAGCTCACCAATTCAGGGGGGAATGAACGAGCAGTACTTC.

The chain links TRBV4-2 to TRBJ2-3; 12 bases agree with TRBD2. V gave up 8 bases and J gave up 3 bases; unmatched junction bases: 12. Germline assignment: CDR1 LGHNA and CDR2 YNFKEQ. The CDR3 length is 17 residues. CDR3 coding DNA: TGTGCCAGCCTCCTAGCGGGAGGGGGGATTTGGACAGATACGCAGTATTTT. Translating it yields CASLLAGGGIWTDTQYF.

CDR3 amino acids: CASSRGPSGLEELAKNIQYF. The CDR3 DNA sequence: TGCGCCAGCAGCCGGGGGCCTAGCGGGCTCGAAGAGCTAGCCAAAAACATTCAGTACTTC. This rearrangement joins TRBV5-1 to TRBJ2-4, with 8 nucleotides matching TRBD2. CDR3 length: 20 amino acids. The V gene end was trimmed by 4 bases and the J gene end by 0 bases; junction bases not matched to a gene: 18. Germline values: CDR1 SGHRS, CDR2 YFSETQ.

The V gene is TRBV5-5, the J gene TRBJ2-1; TRBD1 agrees at 11 bases. V dropped 4 bases and J dropped 5; count of bases not matched to a gene: 8. The CDR3 spans 16 residues. Germline CDR1 reads SGHKS; CDR2 reads YYEKEE (reference sequence). The CDR3 DNA is TGTGCCAGCAGCCGTGCGTGGGACAGGGGGGACAATGAGCAGTTCTTC. Protein: CASSRAWDRGDNEQFF.

This clone was recorded a few times. The CDR3 loop reads CSAPFNYEQFF. DNA for the CDR3: TGCAGTGCTCCTTTTAACTATGAGCAGTTCTTC. The rearrangement links TRBV20-1 to TRBJ2-1; D call uncertain. Germline V gene sequence: CDR1 DFQATT, CDR2 SNEGSKA (reference sequence). V lost 5 bases and J 8 bases, leaving 10 bases between the germline ends. The CDR3 consists of 11 residues.

V and J are TRBV27 and TRBJ1-2, with D tentatively TRBD1 (5 bases). Germline values: CDR1 MNHEY, CDR2 SMNVEV (reference sequence). This CDR3 has 13 amino acids. V dropped 6 bases and J dropped 4 bases, with 12 bases sitting between them. The CDR3 DNA is TGTGCCAGCAGCAGGACAATTGGCTATGGCTACACCTTC. This sequence encodes CASSRTIGYGYTF.